This is a list of T cell receptor beta chains from one sample in a study of shared clonotypes between healthy human individuals. Profiling relied on immunoSEQ multiplex PCR, and the TCRdb table lists in-frame clones only, not all of them. Found here are a few hundred thousand clones, 87% of them singletons; the top ten hold 15% to 20%. Sequencing used memory CD8+ T cells sorted from blood. These receptors were collected from a man aged 18 to 29 in good health. CDR3s include the opening cysteine and the closing phenylalanine or tryptophan. A D gene is named only where the DNA matches it firmly.

v_call d_call cdr3_aa
TRBV13 TRBD2 CASSPPLTSGASYEQYF
TRBV6-1 - CASSAVGTEAFF
TRBV6-5 TRBD2 CASSSLAGYNEQFF
TRBV7-2 - CASSLRTDTEAFF
TRBV25-1 - CASSEGGPTYEQYF
TRBV6-1 TRBD1 CASSGKPRTGGNNQPQHF
TRBV6-5 - CASSYSEGTEAFF
TRBV18 TRBD2 CASSPPGLAGYEQYF
TRBV7-3 TRBD1 CASSRTGAHNSPLHF
TRBV14 - CASSQWQYEQYF
TRBV7-8 - CASSLAGADQPQHF
TRBV6-1 - CASSGPAGTASYEQYF
TRBV14 - CASSPGRNYGYTF
TRBV19 - CASSMVLNEQFF
TRBV5-6 TRBD1 CASSSETGYNSPLHF
TRBV2 - CASSVSRAGEQYF
TRBV6-1 TRBD1 CASSEGGAPEPQHF
TRBV5-1 - CASSLGQGNYGYTF
TRBV6-5 TRBD2 CASSSGLAPDEQYF
TRBV7-6 TRBD2 CASSPGLAGGPNTGELFF
TRBV4-2 TRBD1 CASSLGTDSYEQYF
TRBV7-2 - CASSQGDSGGTQYF
TRBV7-9 - CASKRGTEAFF
TRBV21-1 - CASKRKRLGLDRCLGQPQHF
TRBV10-3 TRBD1 CAISEPGGGALNTEAFF
TRBV13 - CASSRRFNEQFF
TRBV2 - CASSYAFNTEAFF
TRBV29-1 - CSVQWQGYSYEQYF
TRBV27 - CASSSRQGMDEQFF
TRBV15 - CATSRDASGTDTQYF
TRBV7-2 - CASSLRGGAGASYEQYF
TRBV5-1 - CASSLGGAQRYGYTF
TRBV9 TRBD1 CASSVETGGLETQYF
TRBV10-3 - CAISPDREGGTDTQYF
TRBV7-9 - CASSLDRASGYTF
TRBV4-1 - CASSQTLNQPQHF
TRBV4-1 - CASRLEQADTEAFF
TRBV6-5 - CASSFRSVGPSYEQYF
TRBV6-5 - CASSYSVQGSYEQYF
TRBV4-1 - CASSPWSGLSNQPQHF
TRBV4-3 - CASLRMGENEQFF
TRBV4-1 - CASSQEASSSYEQYF
TRBV11-2 - CASSLAPDSYQPQHF
TRBV15 - CATSSPAGPSNTGELFF
TRBV27 - CASSLSGRYYGYTF
TRBV27 - CASSPYPSVTYEQYF
TRBV21-1 - CASSKDGSYPVRLAADEQYF
TRBV6-5 TRBD1 CASSYATGEAFF
TRBV7-9 TRBD2 CASSLAASGRIEQYF
TRBV2 - CASSRGAQRYTEAFF
TRBV6-1 - CASSELVTGTYEQYF
TRBV9 - CASSGTWGSYGYTF
TRBV6-1 TRBD2 CASSETGGGETQYF
TRBV7-9 - CASSPARPTDTQYF
TRBV7-9 TRBD2 CASSLVGSGKGYEQYF
TRBV15 - CATSLVGTGELFF
TRBV18 - CAARTAREQFF